This T cell receptor (beta chain) was sequenced for a study of a mutant IDH1 vaccine in newly diagnosed glioma. About the research overall: First vaccine doses came 4-6 weeks after radiotherapy alone, or with temozolomide cycles. Week 35 brought visit V12, which was followed by visit V13 at week 47.

On this clone: Its antigen is still unknown.

Time point in this sample: week 35, safety follow-up. Every vaccination contained 300 ug of the mutant IDH1 20-mer peptide and was paired with topical imiquimod. CDR1 WNHNN and CDR2 SYGVQD come from the germline V gene (reference sequence). The V and J ends lost 0 bases and 0 bases respectively, with 23 bases between them. The CDR3 has 20 residues. Using immunoSEQ multiplex PCR, the repertoire was profiled, and TCRdb retains in-frame clones only, with some absent. In the table there are 50,000 to 70,000 clones, around four fifths of which are singletons. The TCR sequence derives from a man in his thirties or forties with glioma. Source: PBMCs, taken from a glioma patient whose treatment included an IDH1 peptide vaccine. V gene TRBV10-1 combines with J gene TRBJ1-1, with D possibly matching TRBD1 (5 bases). Written as DNA, the CDR3 is TGCGCCAGCAGTGAGTCGAATCGGGTGGGGCGTAGATCCGTGAACACTGAAGCTTTCTTT. This codes for CASSESNRVGRRSVNTEAFF.